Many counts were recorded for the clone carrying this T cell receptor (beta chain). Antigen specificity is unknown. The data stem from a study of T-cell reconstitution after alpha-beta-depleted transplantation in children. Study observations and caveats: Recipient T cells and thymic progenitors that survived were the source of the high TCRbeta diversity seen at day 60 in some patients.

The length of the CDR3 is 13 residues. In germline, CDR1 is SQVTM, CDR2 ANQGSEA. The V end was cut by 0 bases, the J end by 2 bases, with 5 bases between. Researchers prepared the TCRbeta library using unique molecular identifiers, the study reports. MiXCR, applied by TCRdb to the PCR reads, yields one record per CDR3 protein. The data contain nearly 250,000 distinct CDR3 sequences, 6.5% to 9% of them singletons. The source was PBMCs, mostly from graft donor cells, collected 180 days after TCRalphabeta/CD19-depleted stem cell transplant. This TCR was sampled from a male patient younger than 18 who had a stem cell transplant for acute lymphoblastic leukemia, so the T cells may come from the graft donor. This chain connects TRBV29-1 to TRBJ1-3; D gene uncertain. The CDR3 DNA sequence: TGCAGCGTTGAAGATTCGGCTGGAAACACCATATATTTT. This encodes CSVEDSAGNTIYF.